Shown below are 25 T cell receptor beta chains from a single sample sequenced in a study of blood T cell repertoires in COVID-19. Libraries were prepared by immunoSEQ multiplex PCR; TCRdb keeps only in-frame clonotypes and omits some of them. The sample yields about 94,000 clones, about 80% seen once. The material sequenced was peripheral blood. These receptors all come from a man aged 55 to 70 with acute or convalescent COVID-19.

The gene calls are TRBV12-3 or TRBV12-4 and TRBJ2-5, with D tentatively TRBD1 (5 bases). Trimming cost V 6 bases and J 8 bases, with 10 bases left between them. CDR3 length equals 11 residues. The CDR3 region has the DNA TGTGCCAGCAGCTCAGGGCCCACCCAGTACTTC. Protein product: CASSSGPTQYF.

The sample holds one count of this clone. The V call is TRBV19, the J call TRBJ1-2, with D perhaps matching TRBD1 (6 bases). The germline V gene encodes CDR1 LNHDA and CDR2 SQIVND (reference sequence). This CDR3 comprises 13 residues. Trimming took 10 bases from V and 8 from J, leaving 20 bases between them. The CDR3 protein is CATSFGTPVGYTF. The CDR3 coding sequence is TGTGCCACTTCGTTCGGGACACCAGTGGGCTACACCTTC.

The chain links TRBV30 to TRBJ1-5, with TRBD1 matching over 9 bases. The CDR3 length is 14 residues. The V gene's germline CDR1 is GTSNPN and CDR2 SVGIG (reference sequence). Trimming cost V 3 bases and J 4 bases; bases outside gene matches: 4. The DNA of the CDR3 is TGTGCCTGGAGAAGGACAGGGGTTAATCAGCCCCAGCATTTT. It translates to CAWRRTGVNQPQHF.

This clone was recorded a few times. This chain joins TRBV12-3 or TRBV12-4 and TRBJ2-7; D is uncertain. Trimming took off 2 bases at V and 5 bases at J, with 7 bases between the two ends. The CDR3 is 12 amino acids. CDR3 sequence (DNA): TGTGCCAGCAGTTTATGGAGTAACGAGCAGTACTTC. Translation gives CASSLWSNEQYF.

A note on this clone: Other DNA sequences in the same sample also yield this CDR3. This rearrangement joins TRBV4-1 to TRBJ2-1; 9 bases align to TRBD1. This CDR3 has 16 amino acids. Trimming removed 0 bases from V and 7 bases from J; junction bases left unmatched: 7. Germline V gives CDR1 MGHRA, CDR2 YSYEKL. The CDR3 reads CASSQDGTGWRNEQFF. The CDR3 nucleotides read TGCGCCAGCAGCCAAGATGGGACAGGGTGGCGGAATGAGCAGTTCTTC.

CDR3 nucleotide sequence: TGTGCCAGCAGCCAAGGGACAGCTTGGGGAAACACCATATATTTT. Translating gives CASSQGTAWGNTIYF. The rearrangement joins TRBV3-1 (or the pseudogene TRBV3-2) to TRBJ1-3, with D possibly TRBD1 on 6 matching bases. The CDR3 length is 15 residues. Germline CDR1 LGHDT, CDR2 YNNKEL (reference sequence). The V end lost 1 base, the J end lost 4 bases, and 11 bases lay between the germline ends.

The count of this clone is one. A much bigger clone sits one base away, suggesting this may be a read error. The chain links TRBV7-3 to TRBJ2-7, with 8 bases aligning to TRBD1. The junction had 6 bases not matched to a gene; V was cut back by 2 bases and J by 3 bases. Germline CDR1 is SGHTA and CDR2 is FQGTGA. This CDR3 has 15 amino acids. The CDR3 nucleotides are TGTGCCAGCAGCTTAGCCGGGACAGGTGACTACGAGCAGTACTTC. This sequence encodes CASSLAGTGDYEQYF.

The rearrangement joins TRBV7-2 to TRBJ1-6; tentatively, D is TRBD1 (6 bases). Trimming stripped 2 bases from V and 5 bases from J, with 19 bases between. CDR1 is SGHTA, CDR2 FQGNSA, per germline. This CDR3 has 18 residues. For the CDR3, the DNA is TGTGCCAGCAGCTTACGCAGGGCCAGGGGTCCAAATAATTCACCCCTCCACTTT. Protein sequence: CASSLRRARGPNNSPLHF.

CDR3 sequence (DNA): TGTGCCAGCAGTTGGGACAGGGGAACTGAAGCTTTCTTT. It encodes CASSWDRGTEAFF. The rearrangement links TRBV11-2 to TRBJ1-1; 10 bases are shared with TRBD1. The CDR3 covers 13 residues. After removal of 6 bases from V and 5 bases from J, the junction contained 3 bases not matched to a gene. Germline V gene data show CDR1 as SGHAT and CDR2 as FQNNGV.

This sequence joins TRBV9 and TRBJ1-2; D may be TRBD1 (6 bases). The germline CDR1 and CDR2 sequences are SGDLS and YYNGEE. The V and J ends lost 0 bases and 4 bases respectively, with 10 bases between them. The CDR3 covers 14 residues. As DNA, the CDR3 is TGTGCCAGCAGCGTAGATCAGGGGCCCTATGGCTACACCTTC. Its translation: CASSVDQGPYGYTF.

A word on this clone: At one boundary the junction diverges from the germline segment, which might be a read error. This same CDR3 is encoded by further DNA sequences in the sample. The V gene is TRBV6-5, the J gene TRBJ1-6; D might be TRBD1 (6 bases). Germline V gene sequence: CDR1 MNHEY, CDR2 SVGAGI. This CDR3 comprises 15 residues. This CDR3 reads CASSPRQVPNSPLHF. In nucleotides, the CDR3 is TGTGCTAGCAGCCCCAGACAGGTCCCAAATTCACCCCTCCACTTT.

The V call is TRBV6-1, the J call TRBJ1-2; 12 bases align to TRBD1. CDR3 size: 15 residues. J gave up 2 bases and V 6 bases, and 4 bases lay outside the gene matches. Germline-derived CDR1 and CDR2 are MNHNS and SASEGT. CDR3 bases: TGTGCCAGCAGACCCGGGACAGGGGGCAACTATGGCTACACCTTC. Translated, it gives CASRPGTGGNYGYTF.

V and J are TRBV5-1 and TRBJ1-2; D is undetermined. The CDR3 contains 13 residues. Germline V CDR1 and CDR2: SGHRS, YFSETQ. Trimming took off 0 bases at V and 6 bases at J, with 9 bases between the two ends. The CDR3 DNA follows: TGCGCCAGCAGCTTGGGTGGCGCGGATGGCTACACCTTC. Translated, it gives CASSLGGADGYTF. Filled out from reference TRBV5-1 and TRBJ1-2, the complete variable domain reads KAGVTQTPRYLIKTRGQQVTLSCSPISGHRSVSWYQQTPGQGLQFLFEYFSETQRNKGNFPGRFSGRQFSNSRSEMNVSTLELGDSALYLCASSLGGADGYTFGSGTRLTVV.

The chain is built from TRBV6-5 and TRBJ1-5; weak D call: TRBD1 (5 bases). Germline V gene sequence: CDR1 MNHEY, CDR2 SVGAGI. The length of the CDR3 is 13 residues. The germline V and J ends were trimmed by 6 bases and 5 bases, with 11 bases remaining between them. CDR3 bases: TGTGCCAGCAGCCCCAGGGAGGATCAGCCCCAGCATTTT. It codes for CASSPREDQPQHF.

This chain uses TRBV6-1 with TRBJ1-2, with TRBD1 as a possible D gene (5 bases). The CDR3 is 15 residues long. The ends were cut back, 0 bases at V and 4 bases at J, with 12 bases in the middle. Germline-derived CDR1 and CDR2 are MNHNS and SASEGT. CDR3 nucleotide sequence: TGTGCCAGCAGTGAAGCGGTAGGGGCGGTCTATGGCTACACCTTC. Its translation: CASSEAVGAVYGYTF.

This clone was recorded once. The chain joins TRBV27 to TRBJ1-6; 8 bases line up with TRBD1. The CDR3 length is 14 residues. Germline V gene lookup returns CDR1 MNHEY and CDR2 SMNVEV (reference sequence). V shed 4 bases and J 6 bases; nucleotides not matched to a gene: 2. The CDR3, as DNA: TGTGCCAGCAGTTGGGACAGGACTAATTCACCCCTCCACTTT. It specifies CASSWDRTNSPLHF.

The V and J genes are TRBV21-1 and TRBJ1-5; the table's D gene call, TRBD1, was not cross checked with the DNA. TRBV21-1 represents a pseudogene. CDR3 length: 20 amino acids. CDR3 loop: CASSRFWGQGEWYSNQPQHF. In DNA form, the CDR3 reads TGTGCCAGCAGCCGCTTTTGGGGACAGGGGGAATGGTATAGCAATCAGCCCCAGCATTTT.

This chain links TRBV10-2 with TRBJ2-7, with D perhaps TRBD1 (6 bases). Germline V CDR1 and CDR2: WSHSY, SAAADI. Trimming removed 4 bases at V and 0 bases at J, with 10 bases between. The CDR3 has 14 residues. The CDR3 sequence: CASSGDITSYEQYF. The CDR3, as DNA: TGCGCCAGCAGTGGGGACATTACCTCCTACGAGCAGTACTTC.

DNA of the CDR3: TGCGCCAGCAGCTTGGAAAGGGGGCTATACAATGAGCAGTTCTTC. Translation gives CASSLERGLYNEQFF. The rearrangement uses TRBV5-1 and TRBJ2-1; TRBD1 matches at 7 bases. The CDR3 extends over 15 amino acids. Germline V gives CDR1 SGHRS, CDR2 YFSETQ. Trimming took 0 bases from V and 4 from J; bases not matched to a gene: 4.

The rearrangement links TRBV30 to TRBJ1-4; 10 bases fit TRBD1. V lost 1 base to trimming and J lost 7 bases; unmatched junction nucleotides: 6. Germline assignment: CDR1 GTSNPN and CDR2 SVGIG (reference sequence). CDR3 size: 15 residues. The CDR3: CAWSDQDRGGEKLFF. In nucleotides, the CDR3 is TGTGCCTGGAGTGACCAGGACAGGGGGGGTGAAAAACTGTTTTTT.

This clone came up a few times. The V call is TRBV7-3, the J call TRBJ2-1; the D is unclear. V was trimmed by 4 bases and J by 6 bases, leaving 16 bases between them. The germline gives CDR1 SGHTA, CDR2 FQGTGA. The CDR3 is made up of 15 amino acids. The CDR3 loop reads CASSSDIVAGNEQFF. The CDR3 DNA is TGTGCCAGCAGCTCCGACATCGTCGCAGGCAATGAGCAGTTCTTC. Using reference TRBV7-3 and TRBJ2-1 for the parts outside the CDR3, the full variable domain is GAGVSQTPSNKVTEKGKYVELRCDPISGHTALYWYRQSLGQGPEFLIYFQGTGAADDSGLPNDRFFAVRPEGSVSTLKIQRTERGDSAVYLCASSSDIVAGNEQFFGPGTRLTVL.

The V and J genes are TRBV10-3 and TRBJ1-1; the match to TRBD1 covers 7 bases. The CDR3 is made up of 14 amino acids. V was pared by 7 bases and J by 8 bases, with 13 bases of the junction left unmatched. Per germline, CDR1 ENHRY and CDR2 SYGVKD. The CDR3 coding sequence is TGTGCCATCAATAAGGGGGCTGTCTCAGCGGAAGCTTTCTTT. Translated, it gives CAINKGAVSAEAFF.

The chain carries TRBV10-3 and TRBJ2-2; 8 bases align to TRBD1. The germline gives CDR1 ENHRY, CDR2 SYGVKD. The V gene end was trimmed by 0 bases and the J gene end by 5 bases; junction bases not matched to a gene: 2. The CDR3 has 15 residues. Here the CDR3 reads CAISESQGATGELFF. CDR3 nucleotides: TGTGCCATCAGTGAGTCCCAGGGGGCAACCGGGGAGCTGTTTTTT.

The chain couples TRBV5-4 to TRBJ1-2; TRBD1 matches 8 bases. The length of the CDR3 is 15 residues. With V trimmed by 4 bases and J by 6 bases, 11 bases remained unmatched. CDR1 SGHNT and CDR2 YYREEE come from the germline V gene (reference sequence). CDR3 bases: TGTGCCAGCAGCATCGGACAGGGAAGAGGCGATGGCTACACCTTC. Protein: CASSIGQGRGDGYTF. Looking up the rest from reference TRBV5-4 and TRBJ1-2 gives the full variable domain: ETGVTQSPTHLIKTRGQQVTLRCSSQSGHNTVSWYQQALGQGPQFIFQYYREEENGRGNFPPRFSGLQFPNYSSELNVNALELDDSALYLCASSIGQGRGDGYTFGSGTRLTVV.

The chain joins TRBV4-3 to TRBJ2-2, with a tentative D call TRBD2 (6 bases). V was trimmed by 3 bases and J by 5 bases, leaving 19 bases between them. The length of the CDR3 is 17 residues. Germline CDR1 reads LGHNA; CDR2 reads YSLEER. CDR3 loop: CASSQGGVAGNTGELFF. CDR3 sequence (DNA): TGCGCCAGCAGCCAGGGGGGTGTGGCAGGGAATACCGGGGAGCTGTTTTTT.